This T cell receptor beta chain was retrieved from a study of PD-L1 blockade in urothelial cancer. In the study overall: Prior chemotherapy regimens per patient numbered 0 to 3.

Notes on this clone: What it binds is not known.

Produced via immunoSEQ multiplex PCR; TCRdb's table is partial and in-frame only. This sample yields some 90,000 clones, of which more than 80% are seen a single time; 0.85% to 1% belongs to the top ten. The length of the CDR3 is 16 residues. Trimming took 4 bases from V and 4 from J; bases not matched to a gene: 7. Germline V gene lookup returns CDR1 SGHDN and CDR2 FVKESK. Time point denoted: pretreatment peripheral blood. Samples were collected from each patient before treatment and during treatment. Each patient gave between 1 and 8 of them in total. Study-wide findings and caveats: Where pretreatment blood TCR clonality fell below the median, better survival was predicted.

Specimen: PBMCs, collected around atezolizumab (anti-PD-L1) treatment. This clonotype was obtained from an elderly woman with urothelial cancer. J is TRBJ2-5 and V is TRBV14; TRBD2 aligns across 12 bases. CDR3 sequence (DNA): TGTGCCAGCAGCCTAGAACGACTAGCGGGAGTAGAGACCCAGTACTTC. It encodes CASSLERLAGVETQYF.